This paragraph reports one T cell receptor beta chain. Trimming removed 7 bases at V and 12 bases at J, with 27 bases between. Germline CDR1 reads MNHEY; CDR2 reads SVGAGI. The CDR3 loop spans 15 amino acids. These data belong to a study of blood T cell repertoires in COVID-19. Only in-frame clones appear in the TCRdb table, and some are missing; sequencing was by immunoSEQ multiplex PCR. The sample holds approximately 220,000 clones, approximately 90% seen once. The gene calls are TRBV6-5 and TRBJ1-1; D possibly corresponds to TRBD1 (6 bases). This TCR derives from a man aged 40-55 years with acute or convalescent COVID-19. Sequenced input: peripheral blood. The CDR3 DNA is TGTGCCAGCATCCAGAGTGGGGGGGGCTCGATGAAAACTTTCTTT. Translating gives CASIQSGGGSMKTFF.